The clone carrying this T cell receptor beta chain was counted many times. These data are taken from a study of CD8 T cells in ankylosing spondylitis. In germline, CDR1 is SGHRS, CDR2 YFSETQ. The ends lost 0 bases at V and 3 bases at J; junction bases unmatched: 6. There are 15 residues in the CDR3. By quantitative 5'-RACE with molecular barcodes, the TCR beta libraries were made. MiXCR was run by TCRdb on the 5' RACE reads, yielding one entry per CDR3 protein. Among around 99,000 distinct CDR3 sequences, about 9% were seen once, and the ten largest hold roughly 4.6%. This sequence joins TRBV5-1 and TRBJ2-7; 7 positions match TRBD1. The specimen sequenced was blood, either unsorted or a sorted T cell fraction (not recorded which). This clonotype was sampled from a male donor with ankylosing spondylitis or in good health (not recorded which). The CDR3 DNA sequence: TGCGCCAGCAGCTTGGGAACAGGGGACCTCTACGAGCAGTACTTC. Its translation: CASSLGTGDLYEQYF.